These T cell receptor beta chains were read from a single sample in a study of shared clonotypes between healthy human individuals. Assay used: immunoSEQ multiplex PCR; TCRdb lists only in-frame clones, some missing. The repertoire consists of around 95,000 clones, with less than 60% occurring once and the leading ten covering around 16%. The specimen was PBMCs. The receptors originated from a woman aged 40 to 50 in good health. Some clones in this sample may be carry-over from other donors' samples. Both conserved end residues are part of each CDR3. A D gene is named only where the DNA matches it firmly. Some rows have no size entry. The others give once, few or many, or a class for an expanded clone.

CDR3: CAWKGDLNTEAFF; DNA: TGTGCCTGGAAGGGGGATTTAAACACTGAAGCTTTCTTT; D: NA; J: TRBJ1-1; V: TRBV30; size: few
CDR3: CASSLLPGGGTEAFF; DNA: TGTGCCAGCAGCTTGCTCCCAGGGGGGGGCACTGAAGCTTTCTTT; D: TRBD1; J: TRBJ1-1; V: TRBV5-6; size: many
CDR3: CAWNDYGYTF; DNA: TGTGCCTGGAACGACTATGGCTACACCTTC; D: NA; J: TRBJ1-2; V: TRBV30; size: medium-sized
CDR3: CASSIARQGGEKLFF; DNA: TGTGCCAGTAGTATAGCCCGCCAGGGTGGAGAAAAACTGTTTTTT; D: NA; J: TRBJ1-4; V: TRBV19; size: few
CDR3: CASSSDRDFEKLFF; DNA: TGTGCCAGCAGTTCGGACAGGGACTTTGAAAAACTGTTTTTT; D: TRBD1; J: TRBJ1-4; V: TRBV7-9; size: few
CDR3: CASSYSGNTEEEQFF; DNA: TGTGCCAGCAGCTATAGCGGGAATACCGAGGAGGAGCAGTTCTTC; D: TRBD2; J: TRBJ2-1; V: TRBV7-3; size: once
CDR3: CASSIDPSPDRTTSYEQYF; DNA: TGTGCCAGTAGTATAGATCCGTCTCCCGACAGGACGACGTCCTACGAGCAGTACTTC; D: NA; J: TRBJ2-7; V: TRBV19; size: NA
CDR3: CASSLDRVNTGELFF; DNA: TGTGCCAGCAGCTTGGACAGGGTGAACACCGGGGAGCTGTTTTTT; D: TRBD1; J: TRBJ2-2; V: TRBV7-8; size: NA
CDR3: CSVYDSTEAFF; DNA: TGCAGCGTATACGATTCCACTGAAGCTTTCTTT; D: NA; J: TRBJ1-1; V: TRBV29-1; size: many
CDR3: CASSWGWQHYGYTF; DNA: TGTGCCAGCAGCTGGGGGTGGCAGCACTATGGCTACACCTTC; D: NA; J: TRBJ1-2; V: TRBV7-9; size: few
CDR3: CASSDPGLAIYEQYF; DNA: TGTGCCAGCAGTGATCCGGGACTAGCGATCTACGAGCAGTACTTC; D: TRBD2; J: TRBJ2-7; V: TRBV6-1; size: few
CDR3: CASSPWRGQGVSGELFF; DNA: TGTGCCAGCAGCCCCTGGCGGGGACAGGGGGTCTCCGGGGAGCTGTTTTTT; D: TRBD1; J: TRBJ2-2; V: TRBV5-6; size: NA
CDR3: CASRPSGNTIYF; DNA: TGTGCCAGCCGCCCCTCTGGAAACACCATATATTTT; D: NA; J: TRBJ1-3; V: TRBV2; size: NA
CDR3: CASSTTEDNEQFF; DNA: TGTGCCAGCAGCACCACTGAGGACAATGAGCAGTTCTTC; D: NA; J: TRBJ2-1; V: TRBV7-9; size: NA
CDR3: CASSPGGDGELFF; DNA: TGTGCCAGCAGCCCCGGCGGGGACGGGGAGCTGTTTTTT; D: NA; J: TRBJ2-2; V: TRBV9; size: few
CDR3: CAWIPRSSYNEQFF; DNA: TGTGCCTGGATTCCCCGCAGCTCCTACAATGAGCAGTTCTTC; D: NA; J: TRBJ2-1; V: TRBV30; size: many
CDR3: CASSEAKGLAAFF; DNA: TGTGCCAGCAGTGAAGCGAAGGGGTTGGCAGCTTTCTTT; D: NA; J: TRBJ1-1; V: TRBV6-1; size: NA
CDR3: CATSQGGISGANVLTF; DNA: TGTGCCACCTCACAGGGGGGGATCTCTGGGGCCAACGTCCTGACTTTC; D: NA; J: TRBJ2-6; V: TRBV28; size: NA
CDR3: CASSLVLGGPQPQHF; DNA: TGTGCCAGCAGCTTAGTACTCGGGGGGCCTCAGCCCCAGCATTTT; D: NA; J: TRBJ1-5; V: TRBV7-2; size: few
CDR3: CAISEPRTGVAGTQYF; DNA: TGTGCCATCAGTGAACCAAGAACCGGGGTAGCGGGGACCCAGTACTTC; D: TRBD2; J: TRBJ2-5; V: TRBV6-1; size: NA
CDR3: CASSPDRNYGYTF; DNA: TGTGCCAGCAGCCCCGACAGGAACTATGGCTACACCTTC; D: NA; J: TRBJ1-2; V: TRBV7-3; size: many